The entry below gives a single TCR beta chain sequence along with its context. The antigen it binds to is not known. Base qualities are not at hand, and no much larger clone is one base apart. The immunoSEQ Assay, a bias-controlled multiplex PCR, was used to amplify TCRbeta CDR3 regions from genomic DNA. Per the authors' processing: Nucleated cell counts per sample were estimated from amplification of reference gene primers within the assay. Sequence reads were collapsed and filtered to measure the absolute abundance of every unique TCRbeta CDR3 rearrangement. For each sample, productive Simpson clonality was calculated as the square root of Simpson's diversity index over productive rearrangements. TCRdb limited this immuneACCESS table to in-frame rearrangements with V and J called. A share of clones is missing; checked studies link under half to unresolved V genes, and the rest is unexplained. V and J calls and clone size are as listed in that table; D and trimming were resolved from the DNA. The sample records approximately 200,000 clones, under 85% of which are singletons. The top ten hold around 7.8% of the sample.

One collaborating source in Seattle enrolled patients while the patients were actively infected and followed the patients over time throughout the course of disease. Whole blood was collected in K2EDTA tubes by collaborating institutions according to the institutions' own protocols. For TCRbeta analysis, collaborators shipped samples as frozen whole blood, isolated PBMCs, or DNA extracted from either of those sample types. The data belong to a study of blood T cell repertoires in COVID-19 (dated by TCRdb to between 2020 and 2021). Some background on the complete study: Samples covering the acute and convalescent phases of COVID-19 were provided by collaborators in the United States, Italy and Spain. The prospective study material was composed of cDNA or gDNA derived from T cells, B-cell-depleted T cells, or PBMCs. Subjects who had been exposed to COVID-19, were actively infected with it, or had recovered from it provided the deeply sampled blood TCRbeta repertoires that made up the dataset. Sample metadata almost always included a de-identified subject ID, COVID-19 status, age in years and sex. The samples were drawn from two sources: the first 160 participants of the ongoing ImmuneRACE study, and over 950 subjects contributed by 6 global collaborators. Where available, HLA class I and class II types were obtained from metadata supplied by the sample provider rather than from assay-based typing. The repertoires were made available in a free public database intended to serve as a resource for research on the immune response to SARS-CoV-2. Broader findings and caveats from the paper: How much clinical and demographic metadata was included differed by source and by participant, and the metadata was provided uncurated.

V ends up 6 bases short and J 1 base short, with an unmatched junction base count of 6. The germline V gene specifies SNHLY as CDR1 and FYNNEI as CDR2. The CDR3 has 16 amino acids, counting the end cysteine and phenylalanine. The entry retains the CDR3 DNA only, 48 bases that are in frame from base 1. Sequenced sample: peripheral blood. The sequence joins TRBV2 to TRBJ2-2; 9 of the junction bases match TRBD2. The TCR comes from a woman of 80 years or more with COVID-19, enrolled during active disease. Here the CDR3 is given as CASRRREGRNTGELFF. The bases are TGTGCCAGCAGGCGGCGGGAGGGTCGGAACACCGGGGAGCTGTTTTTT.